This TCR beta chain was identified during a study of beta chain features in type 1 diabetes. Study observations and caveats: TCRB CDR3 length was moderately but significantly reduced in all four CD4+ subsets of Type 1 diabetes patients. HLA influence on TCRB rearrangement stayed unresolved here.

With regard to this clone: Its antigen is unknown.

Researchers reported sorting CD4+ naive, central memory, regulatory and stem cell-like memory cells via CD45RO/CCR7/CD25/CD127/CD95/CD27. Purity exceeding 95% was reached by all sorted populations. The germline gives CDR1 LGHNA, CDR2 YSLEER. This CDR3 has 15 amino acids. The junction had 8 bases not matched to a gene; V was cut back by 2 bases and J by 6 bases. The study reverse transcribed the entire isolated RNA, so it sequenced expressed TCRB transcripts. Profiled with immunoSEQ multiplex PCR; TCRdb holds only in-frame clones, not every one. The table lists 500,000 to 650,000 clones, approximately 13% of them singletons, with roughly 0.11% in the top ten.

Source material: naive CD4+ T cells from blood. This clonotype originated in a man aged 25 to 45 with type 1 diabetes. The chain combines TRBV4-3 with TRBJ1-1, with TRBD1 matching 8 bases. The CDR3 region is CASSQQDREDAEAFF. The DNA of the CDR3 is TGCGCCAGCAGCCAACAGGACAGGGAGGACGCTGAAGCTTTCTTT.